This is a list of T cell receptor beta chains from one sample in a study of T cell responses to AZD1222 COVID-19 vaccine. Measured with immunoSEQ multiplex PCR; TCRdb has only the in-frame clones, and not every one. The sample has approximately 150,000 clones; 92% are singletons. The input for sequencing was peripheral blood, taken 28 days after the second AZD1222 dose. The receptors stem from an adult who received the AZD1222 COVID-19 vaccine. Both conserved end residues are part of each CDR3. A D gene is named only where the DNA matches it firmly. Clone size is given for some rows only: seen once, a few or many times, or a class if the clone is expanded.

V gene,J gene,D gene,clone size,CDR3 DNA,CDR3 protein
TRBV29-1,TRBJ2-5,TRBD2,-,TGCAGCGTTCAAATCCGGACTAGCGGGGAAGAGACCCAGTACTTC,CSVQIRTSGEETQYF
TRBV13,TRBJ2-1,TRBD2,-,TGTGCCAGCAGCTCGAACTCAGCTAGCGGGGGGGCGCGCAATGAGCAGTTCTTC,CASSSNSASGGARNEQFF
TRBV5-1,TRBJ1-2,TRBD1,-,TGCGCCAGCAGCGCATACAGGGGTTTGGACTATGGCTACACCTTC,CASSAYRGLDYGYTF
TRBV29-1,TRBJ1-2,-,-,TGCAGCGCACCTACAGGAGGGATTGGCTACACCTTC,CSAPTGGIGYTF
TRBV3-1/TRBV3-2,TRBJ2-7,-,-,TGTGCCAGCAGCCCGTCCTTAGGGTACGAGCAGTACTTC,CASSPSLGYEQYF
TRBV6-5,TRBJ2-5,-,-,TGTGCCAGCACCTCAGGGGGGGACCAAGAGACCCAGTACTTC,CASTSGGDQETQYF
TRBV5-1,TRBJ2-7,-,-,TGCGCCAGCAGCTTGGAGGGCGGTCCCTTCAACGAGCAGTACTTC,CASSLEGGPFNEQYF
TRBV15,TRBJ1-6,-,-,TGTGCCACCAGCAGAGAGGAAGGAAGACAGCTCCACTTT,CATSREEGRQLHF
TRBV7-9,TRBJ1-1,-,-,TGTGCCAGCAGCTTTACTCAGAACACTGAAGCTTTCTTT,CASSFTQNTEAFF
TRBV7-9,TRBJ2-5,-,once,TGTGCCAGCAGAGACCCGACAGACCCTCAAGAGACCCAGTACTTC,CASRDPTDPQETQYF
TRBV19,TRBJ2-5,TRBD2,-,TGTGCCAGTAGTATGGGGGTCAGACTAGCGGGCGTCCAAGAGACCCAGTACTTC,CASSMGVRLAGVQETQYF
TRBV7-9,TRBJ1-2,-,-,TGTGCCAGCAGCTACGGGGTAGACTATGGCTACACCTTC,CASSYGVDYGYTF
TRBV3-1/TRBV3-2,TRBJ1-1,-,-,TGTGCCAGCAGCCAAGGATTGATGACAGAAGCTTTCTTT,CASSQGLMTEAFF
TRBV6-4,TRBJ2-3,-,few,TGTGCCAGCAGTCCGGGGCTGGGAGCAGATACGCAGTATTTT,CASSPGLGADTQYF
TRBV2,TRBJ2-7,TRBD2,-,TGTGCCAGCCAGTTCCTAGCGGGAAGGGAGCAGTACTTC,CASQFLAGREQYF
TRBV9,TRBJ1-1,-,-,TGTGCCAGCGGCGAGGGCCCTAAAACTGAAGCTTTCTTT,CASGEGPKTEAFF
TRBV11-2,TRBJ2-1,TRBD2,-,TGTGCCAGCAGCTTAGAATTTCGGCGGGGGGCGCTATCCAATGAGCAGTTCTTC,CASSLEFRRGALSNEQFF
TRBV3-1/TRBV3-2,TRBJ1-4,-,-,TGTGCCAGCTCTTTACGCTCTGAAAAACTGTTTTTT,CASSLRSEKLFF